This entry lists 20 T cell receptor beta chains sequenced from one sample in a study of regulatory T cells in long-lasting Graves disease. Time point given: newly diagnosed GD, antithyroid drugs for less than 3 months. PBMCs were the source of the RNA used for TCR sequencing. Libraries of TCR beta came from iRepertoire HTBI primers plus Arm-PCR of CDR3 regions. TCRdb processed the multiplex PCR reads anew with MiXCR; each CDR3 protein has one entry. The sample lists 400,000 to 500,000 distinct CDR3 sequences; approximately 14% were seen once. These same records also appear under a second study, on T cells in Graves' hyperthyroidism and ophthalmopathy.

The input for sequencing was peripheral blood mononuclear cells (PBMCs), taken at new diagnosis, from a patient treated with antithyroid drugs. Receptors originate from a woman between 50 and 59 years old with Graves disease.

There are many counts of this clonotype. The chain employs TRBV6-1 and TRBJ2-7; a possible D gene is TRBD1 (5 bases). V lost 8 bases, J lost 1 base, and 6 bases lay in between. Germline CDR1 and CDR2: MNHNS and SASEGT. The CDR3 covers 11 residues. The CDR3 DNA reads TGTGCCAGCGGGGCTTCCTACGAGCAGTACTTC. It translates to CASGASYEQYF.

The rearrangement uses TRBV11-2 and TRBJ2-1; D tentatively fits TRBD1 or TRBD2 (5 bases each). Germline-derived CDR1 and CDR2 are SGHAT and FQNNGV. The CDR3 sequence is 15 residues long. V was shortened by 2 bases and J by 15 bases, with 23 bases between the two germline ends. The CDR3 region is CASSLIQTIRDPLFF. The CDR3 DNA sequence: TGTGCCAGCAGCTTAATACAGACCATCCGGGACCCTCTGTTCTTC. Full variable domain (missing parts from reference TRBV11-2 and TRBJ2-1): EAGVAQSPRYKIIEKRQSVAFWCNPISGHATLYWYQQILGQGPKLLIQFQNNGVVDDSQLPKDRFSAERLKGVDSTLKIQPAKLEDSAVYLCASSLIQTIRDPLFFGPGTRLTVL.

In this sample, this clonotype turned up many times. The V and J genes are TRBV27 and TRBJ1-1, with 8 nucleotides matching TRBD1. V lost 10 bases and J lost 1; bases outside the gene matches: 26. Germline CDR1 reads MNHEY; CDR2 reads SMNVEV (reference sequence). This CDR3 has 20 residues. For the CDR3, the DNA is TGTGCCAAGAGGACAGGGCTGGGAAATCGCGCCGCGATACCGAACACTGAAGCTTTCTTT. Its translation: CAKRTGLGNRAAIPNTEAFF.

Concerning this clonotype: With a much larger clone just one base away, this may be a read error. The V call is TRBV20-1, the J call TRBJ2-7; D may be TRBD2 (7 bases). The CDR3 has 16 amino acids. Germline V lookup: CDR1 DFQATT, CDR2 SNEGSKA (reference sequence). Deletions cut 0 bases from V and 7 bases from J, with 22 bases between. The CDR3 region is CSARDEVGGPRGEQYF. CDR3 DNA: TGCAGTGCTAGAGATGAGGTGGGAGGGCCCAGGGGTGAGCAGTACTTC.

Note on this clonotype: One base separates it from a far larger clone, so it is likely a read error. The chain uses TRBV11-2 and TRBJ2-3; D not resolved. Between the trimmed V and J ends, which lost 6 bases and 4 bases, there was a span of 11 bases. This CDR3 has 13 amino acids. Germline V gene sequence: CDR1 SGHAT, CDR2 FQNNGV. The CDR3, as DNA: TGTGCCAGCAGTGAGGAATTCTCAGATACGCAGTATTTT. Amino acid sequence: CASSEEFSDTQYF.

This clonotype came up many times. The V and J genes are TRBV3-1 and TRBJ2-2, with a tentative D call TRBD1 (5 bases). Germline lookup yields CDR1 LGHDT and CDR2 YNNKEL (reference sequence). This CDR3 has 13 amino acids. Trimming took off 2 bases at V and 13 bases at J, with 14 bases between the two ends. The CDR3 DNA follows: TGTGCCAGCAGCCAAAAATCTCAGGGTCGGCTGTTTTTT. Translating it yields CASSQKSQGRLFF.

In its sample, this clonotype was seen many times. Sequence at one end of the junction differs from germline and may be a read error. The chain uses TRBV5-1 and TRBJ2-7; D unclear. The CDR3 consists of 14 residues. Germline CDR1 SGHRS, CDR2 YFSETQ. The DNA for the CDR3 is TGTGCCAGCAGCTTCTCGGTCAACAGCTACGAGCAGTACTTC. This sequence encodes CASSFSVNSYEQYF.

This clonotype was found many times. The junction differs from germline at one of its ends, possibly a read error. The rearrangement links TRBV12-3 or TRBV12-4 to TRBJ2-3, with 9 bases fitting TRBD2. This CDR3 region has 15 residues. The CDR3 nucleotides are TGTGCCAGCATTTTAAATCCAGCGGGAGGAGATACGCAGTATTTT. Translating gives CASILNPAGGDTQYF.

This clonotype was counted many times. The genes are TRBV2 and TRBJ2-3; D not resolved. The CDR3 runs to 11 residues. Germline CDR1 SNHLY, CDR2 FYNNEI. The V end was cut by 8 bases, the J end by 8 bases, with 11 bases between. CDR3 sequence reads: CASSTLPTQYF. The CDR3 DNA reads TGTGCCAGCTCTACGTTGCCTACGCAGTATTTT.

In this sample, this clonotype turned up many times. The chain uses TRBV30 and TRBJ1-1, with 7 bases lining up with TRBD1. V dropped 4 bases and J dropped 5; count of bases not matched to a gene: 4. The CDR3 covers 12 residues. CDR1 is GTSNPN, CDR2 SVGIG, per germline (reference sequence). For the CDR3, the DNA is TGTGCCTGGAACAGGGGCGGAACTGAAGCTTTCTTT. Its protein is CAWNRGGTEAFF.

Many counts were recorded for this clonotype. The rearrangement links TRBV7-9 to TRBJ2-7; D not resolved. CDR3 length equals 11 residues. The V and J ends lost 5 bases and 4 bases respectively, with 6 bases between them. The germline V gene has CDR1 SEHNR and CDR2 FQNEAQ (reference sequence). The CDR3 is CASSAQYEQYF. The CDR3 region has the DNA TGTGCCAGCAGCGCTCAGTACGAGCAGTACTTC.

V and J are TRBV29-1 and TRBJ2-7; 12 bases are shared with TRBD2. Germline loops: CDR1 SQVTM, CDR2 ANQGSEA. The CDR3 loop spans 14 amino acids. Trimming at V came to 5 bases and at J to 0 bases, leaving 2 bases not matched to a gene. The CDR3 is CSVTTSGSSYEQYF. The CDR3 bases are TGCAGCGTTACGACTAGCGGGAGCTCCTACGAGCAGTACTTC.

The chain employs TRBV19 and TRBJ2-2; 12 bases line up with TRBD2. Trimming at V came to 5 bases and at J to 4 bases, leaving 8 bases not matched to a gene. CDR1 and CDR2 from the germline V gene are LNHDA and SQIVND (reference sequence). The CDR3 is 17 residues long. The CDR3 region is CASSGRTSGKGTGELFF. CDR3 DNA sequence: TGTGCCAGTAGTGGGCGGACTAGCGGGAAAGGCACCGGGGAGCTGTTTTTT.

Notes on this clonotype: A much larger clone differs from this one at a single base, so this may be a read error. This rearrangement joins TRBV7-9 to TRBJ1-1; possibly TRBD1 for D (5 bases). CDR3 length: 15 residues. Germline CDR1 reads SEHNR; CDR2 reads FQNEAQ (reference sequence). V lost 3 bases, J lost 4 bases, and 15 bases lay in between. CDR3 amino acids: CASSFGGFRSTEAFF. Written as DNA, the CDR3 is TGTGCCAGCAGCTTCGGGGGGTTCCGCAGCACTGAAGCTTTCTTT.

This clonotype was observed many times. This chain connects TRBV6-1 to TRBJ1-1; 8 bases match TRBD1. This CDR3 is built from 17 residues. CDR1 is MNHNS, CDR2 SASEGT, per germline. Trimming took 6 bases from V and 4 from J; bases not matched to a gene: 16. The CDR3 loop reads CASRSRAGGGLGTEAFF. The CDR3 coding sequence is TGTGCCAGCAGGTCCCGTGCAGGGGGCGGCCTGGGCACTGAAGCTTTCTTT.

This chain links TRBV28 with TRBJ2-1; no firm D call. The CDR3 is 13 residues long. Germline CDR1 MDHEN, CDR2 SYDVKM. Trimming shortened V by 5 bases and J by 7 bases, and 12 bases separated the two germline ends. CDR3 bases: TGTGCCAGCAGTCCCGGCGCGTCGAATGAGCAGTTCTTC. This translates into CASSPGASNEQFF.

The chain recombines TRBV5-6 with TRBJ2-7; 9 bases are shared with TRBD1. The CDR3 contains 18 residues. CDR1 and CDR2 (germline): SGHDT, YYEEEE. J was trimmed by 3 bases and V by 0 bases; bases with no gene match: 13. CDR3 sequence reads: CASSLGGQGMMFLYEQYF. CDR3 sequence (DNA): TGTGCCAGCAGCTTGGGGGGACAGGGCATGATGTTTCTCTACGAGCAGTACTTC.

This clonotype was picked up many times. The chain is built from TRBV6-5 and TRBJ2-3; a weak D match, TRBD2 (6 bases). Germline CDR1 and CDR2: MNHEY and SVGAGI. The CDR3 contains 17 residues. V was clipped by 2 bases and J by 0 bases, with 15 bases between them. The CDR3 is CASSYPWRDPSTDTQYF. As DNA, the CDR3 is TGTGCCAGCAGTTACCCATGGCGGGATCCTAGCACAGATACGCAGTATTTT.

Ten or more counts support this clonotype. This chain connects TRBV27 to TRBJ2-3; no clear D gene. Trimming cost V 2 bases and J 1 base, with 13 bases left between them. The CDR3 totals 16 residues. Germline values: CDR1 MNHEY, CDR2 SMNVEV (reference sequence). The DNA of the CDR3 is TGTGCCAGCAGTTTAAGAGCGTACGTCGGCACAGATACGCAGTATTTT. Translated: CASSLRAYVGTDTQYF.

This clonotype was seen repeatedly, ten times or more. The chain recombines TRBV12-3 or TRBV12-4 with TRBJ2-1; unclear D gene. CDR3 length: 16 amino acids. The ends were cut back, 5 bases at V and 5 bases at J, with 19 bases in the middle. CDR3 sequence reads: CASSPLSLIPNNEQFF. CDR3 DNA: TGTGCCAGCAGTCCCCTCTCCCTCATACCGAACAATGAGCAGTTCTTC.